The 9 T cell receptor beta chains below all came from one sample that was sequenced in a study of post-analysis software for immune sequencing data. Broader study findings: Patients showed TRBV5-6, TRBV5-1 and TRBV20-1 among about five TRBV segments more frequent than in controls.

Their antigens remain unidentified. Unique molecular identifiers tagged the TCR beta cDNA libraries. Each CDR3 protein gets one entry after TCRdb re-called the PCR reads with MiXCR. The table lists 450,000 to 700,000 distinct CDR3 sequences, about 44% of them singletons. Sequences were obtained from blood. Source of these receptors: a girl under 18 with multiple sclerosis.

This clonotype is a singleton in its sample. The chain couples TRBV15 to TRBJ2-1, with TRBD2 identical over 8 bases. This CDR3 is 15 amino acids long. Per the germline V gene, CDR1 is LNHNV and CDR2 is YYDKDF (reference sequence). The junction had 2 bases not matched to a gene; V was cut back by 3 bases and J by 1 base. The chain's CDR3 is CATSSSGKSYNEQFF. CDR3 DNA sequence: TGTGCCACCAGCAGTAGCGGGAAATCCTACAATGAGCAGTTCTTC.

This clonotype has a single count. The chain is built from TRBV7-9 and TRBJ2-1, with 13 bases lining up with TRBD2. The CDR3 spans 19 residues. The V and J ends lost 0 bases and 0 bases, in that order; junction bases with no gene match: 5. The germline V gene has CDR1 SEHNR and CDR2 FQNEAQ (reference sequence). The DNA for the CDR3 is TGTGCCAGCAGCTTAGCGCGACTAGCGGGAGGCCGCTCCTACAATGAGCAGTTCTTC. It is translated as CASSLARLAGGRSYNEQFF.

Remarks on this clonotype: One junction end does not reproduce the germline sequence, and a read error may be involved. The V and J genes are TRBV24-1 and TRBJ2-3; a weak D match, TRBD1 (5 bases). This CDR3 is 16 amino acids long. CDR1 is KGHDR and CDR2 is SFDVKD in the germline V gene. CDR3 region: CATSDSQTVSTGTQYF. The CDR3 coding sequence is TGTGCCACCAGTGATTCCCAGACAGTTAGCACAGGTACGCAGTATTTT.

This clonotype was seen at least ten times. The gene calls are TRBV11-2 and TRBJ2-1, with TRBD2 as a possible D gene (7 bases). V dropped 2 bases and J dropped 2 bases, with 19 bases sitting between them. Germline V gene lookup returns CDR1 SGHAT and CDR2 FQNNGV. This CDR3 comprises 18 residues. CDR3 DNA: TGTGCCAGCAGCTTATACAGGGCGTGGCGGGAGACCTACAATGAGCAGTTCTTC. This gives the protein CASSLYRAWRETYNEQFF.

This rearrangement joins TRBV7-3 to TRBJ2-5; D perhaps matches TRBD1 (7 bases). The J call may be mistaken, given a closer DNA end match to TRBJ2-7. From germline, CDR1 is SGHTA and CDR2 FQGTGA. This CDR3 region has 16 residues. DNA of the CDR3: TGTGCCAGCAGCTTGGCAGGGGGGCGAGACCCCTACGAGCAGTACTTC. Translated: CASSLAGGRDPYEQYF.

This rearrangement joins TRBV6-1 to TRBJ2-3; D not certain. The CDR3 contains 13 residues. From germline, CDR1 is MNHNS and CDR2 SASEGT. V was clipped by 6 bases and J by 6 bases, with 13 bases between them. CDR3 DNA: TGTGCCAGCAGCTTGGAGACGGATGATACGCAGTATTTT. This codes for CASSLETDDTQYF.

This clonotype appeared a single time. The rearrangement links TRBV7-9 to TRBJ2-5; 7 bases fit TRBD2. Matching the DNA end better, TRBJ2-7 makes the J call doubtful. This CDR3 comprises 16 residues. Germline V CDR1 and CDR2: SEHNR, FQNEAQ (reference sequence). As DNA, the CDR3 is TGTGCCAGCAGCTTGCGAGCGGGGTTGATTCACTACGAGCAGTACTTC. Encoded protein: CASSLRAGLIHYEQYF.

This clonotype has only a few counts. The genes are TRBV10-3 and TRBJ2-6; 9 bases line up with TRBD1. Germline CDR1 and CDR2: ENHRY and SYGVKD. This CDR3 contains 16 residues. After removal of 6 bases from V and 0 bases from J, the junction contained 3 bases not matched to a gene. The DNA of the CDR3 is TGTGCCATCAGCCGGGACAGGGACTCTGGGGCCAACGTCCTGACTTTC. Translation: CAISRDRDSGANVLTF.

This chain connects TRBV3-1 to TRBJ2-5; weak D call: TRBD2 (6 bases). CDR1 is LGHDT, CDR2 YNNKEL, per germline (reference sequence). Trimming pared 4 bases from V and 4 bases from J, leaving 16 bases between. The CDR3 has 15 residues. The CDR3: CASSPSEGGRETQYF. CDR3 DNA: TGTGCCAGCAGCCCTTCGGAGGGTGGGAGAGAGACCCAGTACTTC.